What follows are 17 T cell receptor beta chains derived from one specimen sequenced in a study of CD8 T cells in Susac syndrome. With random hexamers, reverse transcription was performed on about 0.45 to 1 ug of RNA. TCRdb re-analysed the immunoSEQ multiplex PCR reads in MiXCR, keeping a single row per CDR3 protein. The sample has approximately 190,000 distinct CDR3 sequences, around 96% seen once. Material for sequencing was CD4+ T cells from PBMCs. These receptor sequences come from a human donor with multiple sclerosis.

This rearrangement joins TRBV7-2 to TRBJ2-1; no firm D call. V was pared by 3 bases and J by 2 bases, with 11 bases between. Germline V lookup: CDR1 SGHTA, CDR2 FQGNSA. The CDR3 length is 15 residues. CDR3: CASSFRPETYNEQFF. CDR3 DNA: TGTGCCAGCAGCTTCAGACCGGAAACCTACAATGAGCAGTTCTTC.

V is TRBV25-1 and J is TRBJ2-7, with 10 bases lining up with TRBD1. V lost 9 bases and J lost 4; bases outside the gene matches: 6. Germline CDR1 reads MGHDK; CDR2 reads SYGVNS. The CDR3 contains 13 residues. The CDR3 reads CASRQGARYEQYF. CDR3 nucleotides: TGTGCCAGTCGACAGGGGGCAAGGTACGAGCAGTACTTC.

The genes are TRBV7-3 and TRBJ1-5, with D uncertain. V was pared by 7 bases and J by 3 bases, with 7 bases between. This CDR3 is built from 12 residues. Per germline, CDR1 SGHTA and CDR2 FQGTGA. The CDR3 sequence is CASTRDNQPQHF. The CDR3 coding sequence is TGTGCCAGCACTAGGGACAATCAGCCCCAGCATTTT.

This chain uses TRBV3-1 with TRBJ2-7; 7 positions agree with TRBD2. Germline V gene data show CDR1 as LGHDT and CDR2 as YNNKEL (reference sequence). V dropped 3 bases and J dropped 0; count of bases not matched to a gene: 2. This CDR3 region has 14 residues. The CDR3 bases are TGTGCCAGCAGCCATAGCGGGTCCTCCTACGAGCAGTACTTC. Translation: CASSHSGSSYEQYF.

The chain couples TRBV2 to TRBJ2-5; D perhaps matches TRBD2 (6 bases). V was trimmed by 9 bases and J by 2 bases, leaving 16 bases between them. The CDR3 has 14 amino acids. Per germline, CDR1 SNHLY and CDR2 FYNNEI. In DNA form, the CDR3 reads TGTGCCAGGACCCAAGAGCGGGTGCAAGAGACCCAGTACTTC. Residues: CARTQERVQETQYF.

The table lists this clonotype with a count of one. This chain links TRBV29-1 with TRBJ2-5; tentatively, D is TRBD1 or TRBD2 (6 bases each). Germline assignment: CDR1 SQVTM and CDR2 ANQGSEA. The CDR3 covers 13 residues. The V end was cut by 3 bases, the J end by 4 bases, with 12 bases between. CDR3 nucleotides: TGCAGCGTTGAGGGGGGCGTTGGAGAGACCCAGTACTTC. It codes for CSVEGGVGETQYF.

The chain couples TRBV5-4 to TRBJ2-1; no reliable D call. The CDR3 sequence is 15 residues long. Trimming shortened V by 0 bases and J by 4 bases, and 11 bases separated the two germline ends. Germline lookup yields CDR1 SGHNT and CDR2 YYREEE (reference sequence). DNA of the CDR3: TGTGCCAGCAGCTTGGCGTCTAATTCTTACAATGAGCAGTTCTTC. Translation: CASSLASNSYNEQFF.

The chain joins TRBV11-2 to TRBJ2-5, with D perhaps matching TRBD1 or TRBD2 (5 bases each). The ends were cut back, 5 bases at V and 7 bases at J, with 14 bases in the middle. The CDR3 is made up of 13 amino acids. CDR1 is SGHAT, CDR2 FQNNGV, per germline. The CDR3 loop reads CASSMPSRVTQYF. The CDR3 DNA is TGTGCCAGCAGCATGCCTAGCAGGGTGACCCAGTACTTC.

This chain connects TRBV7-9 to TRBJ2-1; TRBD2 is a possible D gene (5 bases). In germline, CDR1 is SEHNR, CDR2 FQNEAQ (reference sequence). CDR3 length: 11 amino acids. The CDR3 is CAWRTPKGQFF. CDR3 in DNA: TGTGCATGGAGGACCCCTAAAGGGCAGTTCTTC.

The chain carries TRBV29-1 and TRBJ1-5, with 8 bases lining up with TRBD1. Trimming took 6 bases from V and 5 from J; bases not matched to a gene: 6. CDR1 SQVTM and CDR2 ANQGSEA come from the germline V gene. There are 13 residues in the CDR3. The CDR3 bases are TGCAGCGTCCGACAGGGGTCTTATCAGCCCCAGCATTTT. This encodes CSVRQGSYQPQHF.

The chain carries TRBV20-1 and TRBJ1-5; TRBD1 might be the D (6 bases). The germline V gene has CDR1 DFQATT and CDR2 SNEGSKA (reference sequence). V shed 6 bases and J shed 8 bases, with 20 bases lying between them. The CDR3 is 14 residues long. The CDR3 protein is CSAPSRGQGEPQHF. The CDR3 bases are TGCAGTGCACCCTCCCGGGGGCAAGGAGAGCCCCAGCATTTT.

The genes are TRBV2 and TRBJ2-1, with 10 bases aligning to TRBD1. Germline loops: CDR1 SNHLY, CDR2 FYNNEI. V gave up 0 bases and J gave up 7 bases; unmatched junction bases: 9. The CDR3 covers 17 residues. The CDR3 is CASSEALLRDRGNEQFF. The CDR3 nucleotides read TGTGCCAGCAGTGAAGCGCTTCTCCGGGACAGGGGAAATGAGCAGTTCTTC.

V and J are TRBV30 and TRBJ1-5; 7 bases are shared with TRBD1. Looked up from germline, CDR1 is GTSNPN and CDR2 is SVGIG (reference sequence). Trimming cost V 3 bases and J 7 bases; bases outside gene matches: 6. The CDR3 consists of 13 residues. The CDR3 reads CAWSRQGSQPQHF. CDR3 nucleotides: TGTGCCTGGAGCAGACAGGGAAGCCAGCCCCAGCATTTT.

The rearrangement uses TRBV6-5 and TRBJ1-2; TRBD1 agrees at 8 bases. CDR1 is MNHEY, CDR2 SVGAGI, per germline. The CDR3 length is 17 residues. Trimming removed 4 bases from V and 2 bases from J; junction bases left unmatched: 12. For the CDR3, the DNA is TGTGCCAGCAGTTCACCTATGGACAGGGCTTTGAACTATGGCTACACCTTC. As protein: CASSSPMDRALNYGYTF.

The chain recombines TRBV25-1 with TRBJ2-3; tentative D call: TRBD2 (6 bases). V was shortened by 3 bases and J by 5 bases, with 18 bases between the two germline ends. The CDR3 has 16 amino acids. Germline CDR1 reads MGHDK; CDR2 reads SYGVNS. The CDR3 reads CASSDRTGRGIDTQYF. DNA for the CDR3: TGTGCCAGCAGTGACCGAACCGGGAGAGGGATAGATACGCAGTATTTT.

This chain connects TRBV7-2 to TRBJ2-7; perhaps D is TRBD1 or TRBD2 (5 bases each). Deletions cut 5 bases from V and 5 bases from J, with 16 bases between. CDR1 SGHTA and CDR2 FQGNSA come from the germline V gene. This CDR3 is 14 amino acids long. The chain's CDR3 is CASSPEGPAHEQYF. CDR3 nucleotides: TGTGCCAGCAGCCCAGAGGGACCGGCCCACGAGCAGTACTTC.

The chain is built from TRBV9 and TRBJ2-1; 10 nucleotides align to TRBD2. CDR3 length: 19 amino acids. The ends lost 0 bases at V and 5 bases at J; junction bases unmatched: 14. Germline-derived CDR1 and CDR2 are SGDLS and YYNGEE. The CDR3 nucleotides read TGTGCCAGCAGCGTAGGGATCCGCGGAGCTAGCGGGGGCAACAATGAGCAGTTCTTC. Translation: CASSVGIRGASGGNNEQFF.